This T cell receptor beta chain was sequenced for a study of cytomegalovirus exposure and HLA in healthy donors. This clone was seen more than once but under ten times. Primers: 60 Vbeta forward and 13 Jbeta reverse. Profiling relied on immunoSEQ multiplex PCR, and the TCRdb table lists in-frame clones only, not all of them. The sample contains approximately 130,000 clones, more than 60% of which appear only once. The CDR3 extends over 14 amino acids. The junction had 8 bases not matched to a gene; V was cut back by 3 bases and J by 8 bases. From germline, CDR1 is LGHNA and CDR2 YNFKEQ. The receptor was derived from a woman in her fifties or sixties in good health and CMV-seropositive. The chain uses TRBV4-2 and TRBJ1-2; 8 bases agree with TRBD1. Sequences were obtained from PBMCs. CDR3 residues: CASSQDRVKGGYTF. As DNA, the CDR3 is TGTGCCAGCAGCCAGGACAGGGTAAAAGGAGGCTACACCTTC.